Following are 25 T cell receptor beta chains from one sample sequenced in a study of T cells after yellow fever vaccination. TCRdb recomputed calls from the 5' RACE reads with MiXCR, one row per CDR3 protein. The table has about 73,000 distinct CDR3 sequences, roughly 7.4% seen once; the top ten hold roughly two fifths. The source material was CD8+ T cells sorted from PBMCs, sampled on the day of the yellow fever booster vaccination. These receptor sequences come from a man aged 25 to 40 who received the YFV17D yellow fever vaccine.

This clonotype was detected ten times or more. This rearrangement joins TRBV12-3 or TRBV12-4 to TRBJ2-3, with 13 bases identical to TRBD2. The V gene end was trimmed by 6 bases and the J gene end by 4 bases; junction bases not matched to a gene: 4. The CDR3 has 15 residues. Here the CDR3 reads CASSRTSGSPDTQYF. CDR3 DNA sequence: TGTGCCAGCAGCAGGACTAGCGGGAGTCCAGATACGCAGTATTTT.

The table lists this clonotype with a few counts. The gene calls are TRBV4-3 and TRBJ2-2; 7 nucleotides align to TRBD1. Germline CDR1 is LGHNA and CDR2 is YSLEER. The CDR3 has 17 residues. Germline trimming cut 0 bases from V and 5 bases from J; bases unmatched to any gene: 9. This CDR3 reads CASSQETAGGFTGELFF. In DNA form, the CDR3 reads TGCGCCAGCAGCCAAGAGACCGCAGGGGGATTTACCGGGGAGCTGTTTTTT.

This chain uses TRBV7-6 with TRBJ2-2; D could derive from TRBD1 or TRBD2 (5 bases each). The CDR3 spans 14 residues. V dropped 8 bases and J dropped 4 bases, with 14 bases sitting between them. The germline gives CDR1 SGHVS, CDR2 FNYEAQ. The CDR3 sequence: CASERGFGTGELFF. CDR3 sequence (DNA): TGTGCCAGCGAGAGGGGCTTCGGCACCGGGGAGCTGTTTTTT. Full variable domain (remainder filled in from reference TRBV7-6 and TRBJ2-2): GAGVSQSPRYKVTKRGQDVALRCDPISGHVSLYWYRQALGQGPEFLTYFNYEAQQDKSGLPNDRFSAERPEGSISTLTIQRTEQRDSAMYRCASERGFGTGELFFGEGSRLTVL.

This clonotype was picked up a small number of times. The rearrangement uses TRBV12-3 or TRBV12-4 and TRBJ1-1; D not resolved. V was clipped by 8 bases and J by 0 bases, with 13 bases between them. CDR3 length equals 14 residues. Written as DNA, the CDR3 is TGTGCCAGCGCCCTAGAGGAGATGAACACTGAAGCTTTCTTT. Translating gives CASALEEMNTEAFF.

A few counts support this clonotype. The V gene is TRBV6-5, the J gene TRBJ1-1; 7 bases match TRBD1. Germline CDR1 MNHEY, CDR2 SVGAGI. V gave up 2 bases and J gave up 5 bases; unmatched junction bases: 5. This CDR3 spans 14 amino acids. CDR3 amino acids: CASSYTTGWTEAFF. CDR3 nucleotide sequence: TGTGCCAGCAGTTACACGACAGGGTGGACTGAAGCTTTCTTT.

This clonotype was counted a few times. This chain connects TRBV19 to TRBJ1-1; D is unclear. Germline V gene data show CDR1 as LNHDA and CDR2 as SQIVND (reference sequence). The CDR3 spans 15 residues. Trimming took 7 bases from V and 4 from J, leaving 19 bases between them. The CDR3 region is CASNAGPTGSTEAFF. The CDR3 nucleotides read TGTGCCAGTAACGCTGGCCCAACCGGGAGCACTGAAGCTTTCTTT.

In its sample, this clonotype was seen many times. The chain is built from TRBV7-8 and TRBJ2-3; unclear D gene. Germline V gene data show CDR1 as SGHVS and CDR2 as FQNEAQ. The CDR3 is made up of 18 amino acids. Trimming pared 1 base from V and 1 base from J, leaving 18 bases between. The CDR3 spells CASSLGLSWPSGTDTQYF. CDR3 nucleotides: TGTGCCAGCAGCTTAGGGCTCAGCTGGCCTTCTGGCACAGATACGCAGTATTTT.

The chain links TRBV6-2 or TRBV6-3 to TRBJ2-1; 7 positions agree with TRBD2. This CDR3 contains 11 residues. Per the germline V gene, CDR1 is MNHEY and CDR2 is SVGEGT. V dropped 11 bases and J dropped 8; count of bases not matched to a gene: 6. The CDR3 is CAVAGAHEQFF. CDR3 bases: TGTGCCGTGGCGGGAGCTCATGAGCAGTTCTTC.

In this sample, this clonotype turned up a few times. The CDR3 reads CASSLGRPHEKLFF. The CDR3 DNA reads TGTGCCAGCAGTTTAGGGCGGCCACATGAAAAACTGTTTTTT. The V gene is TRBV12-3 or TRBV12-4, the J gene TRBJ1-4; D is unclear. V lost 1 base to trimming and J lost 6 bases, with 9 bases between them. The CDR3 is 14 amino acids.

In this sample, this clonotype turned up many times. This sequence joins TRBV28 and TRBJ2-7, with 14 bases lining up with TRBD2. CDR1 and CDR2 (germline): MDHEN, SYDVKM. Trimming cost V 5 bases and J 7 bases; bases outside gene matches: 7. The CDR3 length is 15 residues. The CDR3, as DNA: TGTGCCAGCAGTATCTTCCGGACTAGCGGGAGGGAGCAGTACTTC. It translates to CASSIFRTSGREQYF.

This clonotype has more than one count but fewer than ten. The chain employs TRBV27 and TRBJ2-7, with D possibly TRBD2 on 5 matching bases. CDR1 MNHEY and CDR2 SMNVEV come from the germline V gene (reference sequence). V lost 4 bases, J lost 3 bases, and 10 bases lay in between. This CDR3 comprises 13 residues. In DNA, the CDR3 is TGTGCCAGCAGTTATTCCGGGAACTACGAGCAGTACTTC. Translating it yields CASSYSGNYEQYF.

This clonotype was seen a handful of times. The chain joins TRBV7-3 to TRBJ2-3; 7 bases fit TRBD1. The CDR3 loop spans 15 amino acids. The ends lost 6 bases at V and 2 bases at J; junction bases unmatched: 8. Germline CDR1 SGHTA, CDR2 FQGTGA. The CDR3 coding sequence is TGTGCCAGCAGTCAGACAGGGACCACCACAGATACGCAGTATTTT. It translates to CASSQTGTTTDTQYF.

This clonotype was recorded many times. The chain recombines TRBV12-5 with TRBJ2-1, with 11 bases identical to TRBD2. V was pared by 3 bases and J by 0 bases, with 10 bases of the junction left unmatched. CDR3 length: 19 residues. CDR1 and CDR2 (germline): LGHNT, FRNRAP. The CDR3 region is CASGFIAGGPRPSYNEQFF. The CDR3 nucleotides read TGTGCTAGTGGTTTCATAGCGGGAGGGCCCCGGCCCTCCTACAATGAGCAGTTCTTC. Combining the CDR3 with reference TRBV12-5 and TRBJ2-1 gives the whole variable domain DARVTQTPRHKVTEMGQEVTMRCQPILGHNTVFWYRQTMMQGLELLAYFRNRAPLDDSGMPKDRFSAEMPDATLATLKIQPSEPRDSAVYFCASGFIAGGPRPSYNEQFFGPGTRLTVL.

This clonotype was seen a handful of times. The rearrangement joins TRBV25-1 to TRBJ2-1; TRBD1 agrees at 9 bases. Germline CDR1 reads MGHDK; CDR2 reads SYGVNS. This CDR3 spans 16 amino acids. After removal of 3 bases from V and 4 bases from J, the junction contained 7 bases not matched to a gene. The CDR3 region has the DNA TGTGCCAGCAGTGAGCCGCCGGGACAGGGATACAATGAGCAGTTCTTC. Amino acid sequence: CASSEPPGQGYNEQFF. Supplemented by reference TRBV25-1 and TRBJ2-1, the full variable domain reads EADIYQTPRYLVIGTGKKITLECSQTMGHDKMYWYQQDPGMELHLIHYSYGVNSTEKGDLSSESTVSRIRTEHFPLTLESARPSHTSQYLCASSEPPGQGYNEQFFGPGTRLTVL.

This clonotype turned up a few times. CDR3 amino acids: CAILNRARGTEAFF. In DNA form, the CDR3 reads TGTGCCATCCTTAACCGGGCTCGGGGCACTGAAGCTTTCTTT. The rearrangement uses TRBV12-3 or TRBV12-4 and TRBJ1-1; no definite D call. Trimming cost V 10 bases and J 4 bases, with 19 bases left between them. The CDR3 runs 14 residues.

The table lists this clonotype with many counts. The rearrangement links TRBV6-5 to TRBJ2-1; 13 bases map to TRBD2. Trimming at V came to 0 bases and at J to 9 bases, leaving 2 bases not matched to a gene. Germline lookup yields CDR1 MNHEY and CDR2 SVGAGI. The CDR3 length is 15 residues. The CDR3 nucleotides are TGTGCCAGCAGTTACTCTACTAGCGGGAGGGCTGAGCAGTTCTTC. This sequence encodes CASSYSTSGRAEQFF.

There are a few counts of this clonotype. This chain uses TRBV9 with TRBJ1-6; D not resolved. The CDR3 sequence is 14 residues long. Looked up from germline, CDR1 is SGDLS and CDR2 is YYNGEE. The V and J ends lost 4 bases and 3 bases respectively, with 8 bases between them. CDR3 region: CASSPLGYNSPLHF. DNA for the CDR3: TGTGCCAGCAGCCCCCTTGGCTATAATTCACCCCTCCACTTT.

This clonotype was seen ten or more times. J is TRBJ2-7 and V is TRBV27, with D possibly matching TRBD1 (6 bases). V was clipped by 5 bases and J by 3 bases, with 11 bases between them. The germline gives CDR1 MNHEY, CDR2 SMNVEV (reference sequence). There are 13 residues in the CDR3. CDR3 bases: TGTGCCAGCAGTCCCCGACAGGACTACGAGCAGTACTTC. The encoded protein is CASSPRQDYEQYF.

This clonotype was observed a few times. This CDR3 reads CASSKATGPQEQYF. The CDR3 DNA reads as TGTGCCAGCAGTAAGGCGACAGGGCCACAGGAGCAGTACTTC. V usage is TRBV12-3 or TRBV12-4 and J usage is TRBJ2-7, with TRBD1 matching 7 bases. The CDR3 has 14 amino acids. After removal of 5 bases from V and 7 bases from J, the junction contained 11 bases not matched to a gene.

This clonotype was seen at least ten times. The chain combines TRBV12-3 or TRBV12-4 with TRBJ1-1; D remains unclear. The CDR3 covers 13 residues. Trimming removed 2 bases at V and 1 base at J, with 5 bases between. CDR3 sequence (DNA): TGTGCCAGCAGTTTATACGGGAACACTGAAGCTTTCTTT. Its protein product is CASSLYGNTEAFF.

This clonotype was seen more than once but under ten times. J is TRBJ2-3 and V is TRBV5-1; 7 bases match TRBD1. V dropped 4 bases and J dropped 2; count of bases not matched to a gene: 13. This CDR3 comprises 17 residues. Germline loops: CDR1 SGHRS, CDR2 YFSETQ. The DNA for the CDR3 is TGCGCCAGCAGCGAGAGGACAGGAATAGGGACCACAGATACGCAGTATTTT. It yields the protein CASSERTGIGTTDTQYF.

The genes are TRBV28 and TRBJ2-7; 7 nucleotides agree with TRBD2. CDR1 is MDHEN and CDR2 is SYDVKM in the germline V gene. Trimming cost V 6 bases and J 7 bases; bases outside gene matches: 18. CDR3 length: 16 amino acids. CDR3: CASSQPGGGSSGEQYF. The CDR3 DNA follows: TGTGCCAGCAGCCAGCCAGGCGGCGGGAGTTCGGGAGAGCAGTACTTC.

The rearrangement links TRBV5-1 to TRBJ2-1, with 7 bases lining up with TRBD2. Germline V gene data show CDR1 as SGHRS and CDR2 as YFSETQ. CDR3 length equals 15 residues. V trimming: 2 bases; J trimming: 4 bases; junction bases outside the gene matches: 6. Here the CDR3 DNA reads TGCGCCAGCAGCTTTGGGCTAGCGGAATACAATGAGCAGTTCTTC. It specifies CASSFGLAEYNEQFF.

The chain uses TRBV9 and TRBJ1-1; D not resolved. The CDR3 has 13 residues. Germline-derived CDR1 and CDR2 are SGDLS and YYNGEE. The V and J ends lost 1 base and 4 bases respectively, with 8 bases between them. CDR3: CASSVSGSTEAFF. The CDR3 nucleotides are TGTGCCAGCAGCGTATCTGGGTCCACTGAAGCTTTCTTT.

There are many counts of this clonotype. The chain couples TRBV27 to TRBJ2-7, with 13 bases fitting TRBD2. Germline CDR1 is MNHEY and CDR2 is SMNVEV (reference sequence). The CDR3 has 14 amino acids. V shed 5 bases and J 7 bases; nucleotides not matched to a gene: 5. In nucleotides, the CDR3 is TGTGCCAGCAGTACCGGGACTAGCGGGATTGAGCAGTACTTC. Encoded protein: CASSTGTSGIEQYF.